These 29 T cell receptor beta chains came from one sample sequenced in a study of cytomegalovirus exposure and HLA in healthy donors. 60 Vbeta and 13 Jbeta primers were used in PCR. Produced via immunoSEQ multiplex PCR; TCRdb's table is partial and in-frame only. The sample shows 120,000 or so clones, 80% of them seen only once. Sequenced: PBMCs. The receptors come from a male donor in good health and CMV-seronegative.

The rearrangement joins TRBV13 to TRBJ2-7, with TRBD1 matching over 7 bases. The CDR3 covers 14 residues. The germline gives CDR1 PRHDT, CDR2 FYEKMQ (reference sequence). V shed 4 bases and J 2 bases; nucleotides not matched to a gene: 5. The CDR3 reads CASSSRDSPYEQYF. DNA of the CDR3: TGTGCCAGCAGCTCCCGGGACAGCCCCTACGAGCAGTACTTC.

The chain employs TRBV5-4 and TRBJ2-6; 10 nucleotides line up with TRBD1. CDR1 and CDR2 (germline): SGHNT, YYREEE (reference sequence). CDR3 length equals 16 residues. V was pared by 0 bases and J by 4 bases, with 1 base of the junction left unmatched. This CDR3 is CASSLGQGAGANVLTF. CDR3 nucleotide sequence: TGTGCCAGCAGCTTGGGACAGGGGGCCGGGGCCAACGTCCTGACTTTC.

The DNA for the CDR3 is TGTGCCAGCAGTTACTCGACAGGGCGAAACACCGGGGAGCTGTTTTTT. Translation gives CASSYSTGRNTGELFF. The chain combines TRBV6-5 with TRBJ2-2; TRBD1 agrees at 7 bases. Trimming at V came to 0 bases and at J to 2 bases, leaving 3 bases not matched to a gene. The CDR3 totals 16 residues. The germline V gene has CDR1 MNHEY and CDR2 SVGAGI.

This clone was picked up a small number of times. The chain links TRBV5-5 to TRBJ2-7; 7 nucleotides align to TRBD1. Germline CDR1 is SGHKS and CDR2 is YYEKEE (reference sequence). V lost 2 bases and J lost 6; bases outside the gene matches: 2. The CDR3 has 12 residues. CDR3 region: CASSLTGVEQYF. The DNA of the CDR3 is TGTGCCAGCAGCTTAACAGGGGTCGAGCAGTACTTC.

This clone has a single count. This sequence joins TRBV5-1 and TRBJ2-1, with 15 nucleotides matching TRBD2. The germline gives CDR1 SGHRS, CDR2 YFSETQ. CDR3 length: 17 amino acids. Germline trimming cut 3 bases from V and 4 bases from J; bases unmatched to any gene: 5. The CDR3 DNA sequence: TGCGCCAGCAGCTGGGGACTAGCGGGAGGATCGTACAATGAGCAGTTCTTC. It is translated as CASSWGLAGGSYNEQFF.

The genes are TRBV30 and TRBJ2-1; D perhaps matches TRBD1 (6 bases). The ends were cut back, 8 bases at V and 7 bases at J, with 24 bases in the middle. The CDR3 consists of 15 residues. CDR1 and CDR2 (germline): GTSNPN, SVGIG (reference sequence). CDR3: CAHMTGQQGRNEQFF. The CDR3 DNA is TGTGCCCACATGACCGGCCAACAGGGAAGGAATGAGCAGTTCTTC.

CDR3: CASSLGTGWGEKLFF. The CDR3 DNA is TGCGCCAGCAGCTTGGGGACAGGGTGGGGTGAAAAACTGTTTTTT. This sequence joins TRBV5-1 and TRBJ1-4; TRBD1 agrees at 8 bases. Trimming cost V 0 bases and J 7 bases; bases outside gene matches: 5. The germline V gene has CDR1 SGHRS and CDR2 YFSETQ. There are 15 residues in the CDR3.

J is TRBJ2-1 and V is TRBV7-2; D possibly corresponds to TRBD2 (6 bases). Germline loops: CDR1 SGHTA, CDR2 FQGNSA. This CDR3 has 14 amino acids. The germline V and J ends were trimmed by 6 bases and 9 bases, with 18 bases remaining between them. The CDR3 coding sequence is TGTGCCAGCAGTTCACCGACTAGTAGGGGTGAGCAGTTCTTC. It encodes CASSSPTSRGEQFF.

The J gene is TRBJ1-5, the V gene TRBV19; no definite D call. Germline CDR1 reads LNHDA; CDR2 reads SQIVND (reference sequence). The CDR3 loop spans 17 amino acids. Trimming removed 1 base from V and 2 bases from J, with 15 bases in between. The CDR3 DNA is TGTGCCAGTAGTATAGGGGCCCAGGTTGTCGGCAATCAGCCCCAGCATTTT. Translating gives CASSIGAQVVGNQPQHF. Full variable domain (rest looked up from reference TRBV19 and TRBJ1-5): DGGITQSPKYLFRKEGQNVTLSCEQNLNHDAMYWYRQDPGQGLRLIYYSQIVNDFQKGDIAEGYSVSREKKESFPLTVTSAQKNPTAFYLCASSIGAQVVGNQPQHFGDGTRLSIL.

The rearrangement joins TRBV7-2 to TRBJ1-3; maybe TRBD1 (5 bases). The CDR3 consists of 15 residues. V was trimmed by 3 bases and J by 1 base, leaving 10 bases between them. Germline loops: CDR1 SGHTA, CDR2 FQGNSA. CDR3 loop: CASSLRRTSGNTIYF. CDR3 in DNA: TGTGCCAGCAGCTTGAGAAGGACATCTGGAAACACCATATATTTT.

This chain uses TRBV30 with TRBJ1-3; D possibly corresponds to TRBD1 (5 bases). This CDR3 contains 16 residues. V lost 1 base and J lost 0, with 13 bases in between. Germline V gene data show CDR1 as GTSNPN and CDR2 as SVGIG (reference sequence). Written as DNA, the CDR3 is TGTGCCTGGAGTGGATGGGACTACAGCTCTGGAAACACCATATATTTT. Translating it yields CAWSGWDYSSGNTIYF. Together with reference TRBV30 and TRBJ1-3, the CDR3 gives the full variable domain: SQTIHQWPATLVQPVGSPLSLECTVEGTSNPNLYWYRQAAGRGLQLLFYSVGIGQISSEVPQNLSASRPQDRQFILSSKKLLLSDSGFYLCAWSGWDYSSGNTIYFGEGSWLTVV.

The chain carries TRBV4-3 and TRBJ2-7; a weak D match, TRBD1 (5 bases). The germline CDR1 and CDR2 sequences are LGHNA and YSLEER. V lost 0 bases, J lost 0 bases, and 12 bases lay in between. CDR3 size: 16 residues. DNA of the CDR3: TGCGCCAGCAGCCAAGATCACGGACATTCCTCCTACGAGCAGTACTTC. Encoded protein: CASSQDHGHSSYEQYF.

The V gene is TRBV9, the J gene TRBJ2-1; 7 bases line up with TRBD2. Trimming took 4 bases from V and 0 from J; bases not matched to a gene: 7. Germline V lookup: CDR1 SGDLS, CDR2 YYNGEE. The CDR3 spans 16 residues. CDR3 loop: CASSPKGGSSYNEQFF. DNA of the CDR3: TGTGCCAGCAGCCCCAAAGGCGGGAGCTCCTACAATGAGCAGTTCTTC. Variable domain in full (rest from reference TRBV9 and TRBJ2-1): DSGVTQTPKHLITATGQRVTLRCSPRSGDLSVYWYQQSLDQGLQFLIQYYNGEERAKGNILERFSAQQFPDLHSELNLSSLELGDSALYFCASSPKGGSSYNEQFFGPGTRLTVL.

The genes are TRBV5-1 and TRBJ2-3; TRBD2 matches at 14 bases. Trimming removed 8 bases from V and 4 bases from J; junction bases left unmatched: 9. The length of the CDR3 is 16 residues. The germline gives CDR1 SGHRS, CDR2 YFSETQ. The CDR3, as DNA: TGCGCCAGTAGAACCGGGACTAGCGGGAGCGCAGATACGCAGTATTTT. The encoded protein is CASRTGTSGSADTQYF.

The V call is TRBV9, the J call TRBJ2-5, with a weak D call TRBD1 (6 bases). Trimming removed 4 bases from V and 5 bases from J, with 15 bases in between. Germline V gives CDR1 SGDLS, CDR2 YYNGEE. The CDR3 spans 14 residues. This chain's CDR3 is CASSPQGGGETQYF. As DNA, the CDR3 is TGTGCCAGCAGCCCTCAAGGGGGTGGCGAGACCCAGTACTTC.

The genes are TRBV4-1 and TRBJ1-3; possibly TRBD1 for D (5 bases). The CDR3 has 16 residues. Germline values: CDR1 MGHRA, CDR2 YSYEKL. Trimming removed 1 base from V and 2 bases from J, with 12 bases in between. This CDR3 reads CASSQVPGKAGNTIYF. The CDR3 nucleotides are TGCGCCAGCAGCCAAGTCCCAGGGAAAGCTGGAAACACCATATATTTT.

The rearrangement joins TRBV27 to TRBJ2-7; 8 bases align to TRBD2. This CDR3 has 14 residues. CDR1 and CDR2 (germline): MNHEY, SMNVEV (reference sequence). V shed 11 bases and J 5 bases; nucleotides not matched to a gene: 14. CDR3 DNA sequence: TGTGCCGCAAGAGACAGACTAGCGTCCCACGAGCAGTACTTC. It specifies CAARDRLASHEQYF.

J is TRBJ2-3 and V is TRBV5-1, with 9 bases aligning to TRBD2. The germline gives CDR1 SGHRS, CDR2 YFSETQ. V dropped 4 bases and J dropped 2; count of bases not matched to a gene: 11. This CDR3 contains 17 residues. CDR3 bases: TGCGCCAGCAGCATTATGTCTAGCGGGGATTACACAGATACGCAGTATTTT. This encodes CASSIMSSGDYTDTQYF.

As concerns this clone: The junction shows a germline mismatch at one end, possibly a read error. The V gene is TRBV5-1, the J gene TRBJ1-1; unclear D gene. CDR1 is SGHRS, CDR2 YFSETQ, per germline. This CDR3 spans 14 amino acids. The CDR3 nucleotides read TGCGCCAGCAGTTTGGCGGGGTCGGACACTGAAGCTTTCTTT. It encodes CASSLAGSDTEAFF.

This chain uses TRBV5-1 with TRBJ2-3; D perhaps matches TRBD2 (6 bases). Germline values: CDR1 SGHRS, CDR2 YFSETQ. Between the trimmed V and J ends, which lost 0 bases and 4 bases, there was a span of 15 bases. The CDR3 is 16 residues long. The CDR3 sequence is CASSLGEAGFSDTQYF. CDR3 nucleotide sequence: TGCGCCAGCAGCTTGGGGGAGGCGGGATTCTCAGATACGCAGTATTTT.

The CDR3 sequence is CASRRGGKTEAFF. The CDR3 coding sequence is TGTGCCAGCAGGAGAGGCGGGAAAACTGAAGCTTTCTTT. V is TRBV25-1 and J is TRBJ1-1, with unresolved D. CDR1 is MGHDK, CDR2 SYGVNS, per germline. CDR3 length equals 13 residues. With 6 bases removed from V and 5 bases from J, the gap between germline ends came to 13 bases.

The chain recombines TRBV28 with TRBJ1-2, with a possible D match to TRBD1 (5 bases). Germline CDR1 MDHEN, CDR2 SYDVKM. The CDR3 runs 12 residues. V lost 1 base, J lost 8 bases, and 8 bases lay in between. In nucleotides, the CDR3 is TGTGCCAGCAGTTTATCGACAGACGGCTACACCTTC. It translates to CASSLSTDGYTF.

The V and J genes are TRBV19 and TRBJ1-1; 7 bases are a match to TRBD1. The CDR3 length is 16 residues. J was trimmed by 3 bases and V by 5 bases; bases with no gene match: 12. Germline-derived CDR1 and CDR2 are LNHDA and SQIVND (reference sequence). The CDR3 region is CASSPAPTGIHTEAFF. In DNA form, the CDR3 reads TGTGCCAGTAGTCCAGCCCCGACAGGGATCCACACTGAAGCTTTCTTT. Full variable domain (remainder filled in from reference TRBV19 and TRBJ1-1): DGGITQSPKYLFRKEGQNVTLSCEQNLNHDAMYWYRQDPGQGLRLIYYSQIVNDFQKGDIAEGYSVSREKKESFPLTVTSAQKNPTAFYLCASSPAPTGIHTEAFFGQGTRLTVV.

The rearrangement joins TRBV28 to TRBJ2-7; tentative D call: TRBD1 (6 bases). The CDR3 runs to 11 residues. The V and J ends lost 7 bases and 4 bases respectively, with 8 bases between them. Germline V gives CDR1 MDHEN, CDR2 SYDVKM. The CDR3 DNA follows: TGTGCCAGCACCGGACAGTACGAGCAGTACTTC. Translating it yields CASTGQYEQYF.

This chain uses TRBV5-1 with TRBJ2-3; 14 nucleotides align to TRBD2. Germline-derived CDR1 and CDR2 are SGHRS and YFSETQ. This CDR3 spans 20 amino acids. V shed 3 bases and J 2 bases; nucleotides not matched to a gene: 14. CDR3 protein: CASSWGLAGDPDRFTDTQYF. The CDR3 DNA sequence: TGCGCCAGCAGCTGGGGACTAGCGGGGGACCCAGACCGATTCACAGATACGCAGTATTTT.

The CDR3 region has the DNA TGTGCCAGCAACCTAGGGGGCTCCTATGGCTACACCTTC. Protein sequence: CASNLGGSYGYTF. The V gene is TRBV5-4, the J gene TRBJ1-2; 7 bases are a match to TRBD1. This CDR3 has 13 amino acids. The germline CDR1 and CDR2 sequences are SGHNT and YYREEE (reference sequence). After removal of 6 bases from V and 4 bases from J, the junction contained 6 bases not matched to a gene.

The chain is built from TRBV30 and TRBJ1-6, with D tentatively TRBD1 (6 bases). This CDR3 is 16 amino acids long. The germline V gene has CDR1 GTSNPN and CDR2 SVGIG (reference sequence). Trimming took 3 bases from V and 0 from J, leaving 12 bases between them. The CDR3 is CAWRITGSSYNSPLHF. The DNA of the CDR3 is TGTGCCTGGAGGATAACAGGGAGCTCCTATAATTCACCCCTCCACTTT. The complete variable domain, with remaining parts taken from reference TRBV30 and TRBJ1-6, reads SQTIHQWPATLVQPVGSPLSLECTVEGTSNPNLYWYRQAAGRGLQLLFYSVGIGQISSEVPQNLSASRPQDRQFILSSKKLLLSDSGFYLCAWRITGSSYNSPLHFGNGTRLTVT.

The genes are TRBV5-1 and TRBJ2-5; unclear D gene. The CDR3 is made up of 16 amino acids. Germline CDR1 and CDR2: SGHRS and YFSETQ. V lost 3 bases and J 0 bases, leaving 15 bases between the germline ends. The CDR3 is CASSSSPATYQETQYF. CDR3 DNA: TGCGCCAGCAGCTCCTCCCCAGCGACGTACCAAGAGACCCAGTACTTC.

The chain is built from TRBV5-1 and TRBJ1-2, with no clear D. The CDR3 length is 15 residues. The germline V gene encodes CDR1 SGHRS and CDR2 YFSETQ. Trimming took off 0 bases at V and 7 bases at J, with 16 bases between the two ends. CDR3 loop: CASSLDVHPAGGYTF. CDR3 DNA sequence: TGCGCCAGCAGCTTGGATGTACACCCGGCGGGTGGCTACACCTTC.